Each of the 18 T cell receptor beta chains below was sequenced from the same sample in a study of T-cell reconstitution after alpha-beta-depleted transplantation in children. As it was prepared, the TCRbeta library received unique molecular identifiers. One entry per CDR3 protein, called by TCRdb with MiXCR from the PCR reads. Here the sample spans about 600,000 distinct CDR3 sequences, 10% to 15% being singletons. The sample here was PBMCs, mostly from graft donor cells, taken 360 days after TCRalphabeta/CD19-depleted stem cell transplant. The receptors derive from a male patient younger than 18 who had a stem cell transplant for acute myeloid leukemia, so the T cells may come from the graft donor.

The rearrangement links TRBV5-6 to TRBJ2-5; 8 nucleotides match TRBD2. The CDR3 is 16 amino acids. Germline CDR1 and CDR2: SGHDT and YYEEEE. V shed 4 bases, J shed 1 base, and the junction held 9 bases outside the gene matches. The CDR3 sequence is CASSERELRSQETQYF. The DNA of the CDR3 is TGTGCCAGCAGCGAGCGGGAGTTGAGGTCCCAAGAGACCCAGTACTTC.

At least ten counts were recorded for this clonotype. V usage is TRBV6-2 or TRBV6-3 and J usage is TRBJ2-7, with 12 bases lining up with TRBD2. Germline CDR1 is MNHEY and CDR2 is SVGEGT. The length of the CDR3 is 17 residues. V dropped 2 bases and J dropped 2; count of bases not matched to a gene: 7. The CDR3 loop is CASSYLAGGPVAYEQYF. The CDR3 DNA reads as TGTGCCAGCAGTTACCTAGCGGGAGGGCCTGTCGCCTACGAGCAGTACTTC.

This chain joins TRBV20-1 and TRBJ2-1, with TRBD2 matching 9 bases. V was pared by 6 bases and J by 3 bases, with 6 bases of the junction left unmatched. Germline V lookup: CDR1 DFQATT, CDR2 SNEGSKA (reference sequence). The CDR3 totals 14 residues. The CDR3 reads CSASLTSGYNEQFF. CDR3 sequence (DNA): TGCAGTGCCTCACTGACTAGCGGCTACAATGAGCAGTTCTTC.

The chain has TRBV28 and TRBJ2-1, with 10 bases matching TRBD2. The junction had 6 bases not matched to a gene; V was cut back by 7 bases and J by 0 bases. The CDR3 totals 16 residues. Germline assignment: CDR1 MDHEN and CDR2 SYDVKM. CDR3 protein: CASKLAGPSSYNEQFF. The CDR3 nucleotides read TGTGCCAGCAAACTAGCGGGACCCAGCTCCTACAATGAGCAGTTCTTC.

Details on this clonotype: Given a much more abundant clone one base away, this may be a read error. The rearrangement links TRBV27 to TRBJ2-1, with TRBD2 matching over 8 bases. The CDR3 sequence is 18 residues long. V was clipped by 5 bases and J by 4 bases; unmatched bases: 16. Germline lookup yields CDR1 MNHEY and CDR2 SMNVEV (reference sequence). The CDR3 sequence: CASSLIRTPGLGYNEQFF. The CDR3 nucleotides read TGTGCCAGCAGTCTTATCCGCACACCGGGACTAGGGTACAATGAGCAGTTCTTC.

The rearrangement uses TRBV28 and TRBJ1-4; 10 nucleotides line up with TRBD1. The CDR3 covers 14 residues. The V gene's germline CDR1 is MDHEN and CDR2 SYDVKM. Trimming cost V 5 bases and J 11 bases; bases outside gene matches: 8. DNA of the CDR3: TGTGCCAGCAGTCCATGGACAGGGGGGAGGAAACTGTTTTTT. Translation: CASSPWTGGRKLFF. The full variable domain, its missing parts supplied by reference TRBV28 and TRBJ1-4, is DVKVTQSSRYLVKRTGEKVFLECVQDMDHENMFWYRQDPGLGLRLIYFSYDVKMKEKGDIPEGYSVSREKKERFSLILESASTNQTSMYLCASSPWTGGRKLFFGSGTQLSVL.

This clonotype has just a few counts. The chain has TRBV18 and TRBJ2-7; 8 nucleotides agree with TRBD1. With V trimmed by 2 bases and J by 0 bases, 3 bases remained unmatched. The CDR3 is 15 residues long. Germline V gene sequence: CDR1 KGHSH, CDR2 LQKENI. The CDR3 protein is CASSPRDRTSYEQYF. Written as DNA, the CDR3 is TGTGCCAGCTCACCAAGGGACAGGACCTCCTACGAGCAGTACTTC.

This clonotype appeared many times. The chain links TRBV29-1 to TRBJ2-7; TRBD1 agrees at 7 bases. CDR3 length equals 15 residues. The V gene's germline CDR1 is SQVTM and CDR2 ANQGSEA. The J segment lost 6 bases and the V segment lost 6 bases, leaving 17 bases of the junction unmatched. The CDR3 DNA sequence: TGCAGCGTCGGGATCCCACAGGGGTGGGGATTCGAGCAGTACTTC. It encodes CSVGIPQGWGFEQYF.

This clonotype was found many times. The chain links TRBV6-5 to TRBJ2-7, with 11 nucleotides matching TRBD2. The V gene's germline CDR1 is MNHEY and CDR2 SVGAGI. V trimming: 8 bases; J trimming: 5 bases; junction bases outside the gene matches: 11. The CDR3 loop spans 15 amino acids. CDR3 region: CASGWWVAGGHEQYF. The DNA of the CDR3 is TGTGCCAGCGGTTGGTGGGTAGCGGGAGGGCACGAGCAGTACTTC.

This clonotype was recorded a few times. The CDR3 is CASSFLAGGGDTQYF. In DNA form, the CDR3 reads TGTGCCAGCAGTTTCCTAGCGGGAGGAGGGGATACGCAGTATTTT. This chain uses TRBV27 with TRBJ2-3; 11 nucleotides align to TRBD2. CDR3 size: 15 residues. The V and J ends lost 3 bases and 6 bases, in that order; junction bases with no gene match: 5. In germline, CDR1 is MNHEY, CDR2 SMNVEV (reference sequence).

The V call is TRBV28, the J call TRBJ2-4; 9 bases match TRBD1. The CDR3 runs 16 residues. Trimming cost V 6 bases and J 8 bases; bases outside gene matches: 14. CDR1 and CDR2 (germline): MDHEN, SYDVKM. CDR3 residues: CASSRGTGHSVDIQYF. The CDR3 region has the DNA TGTGCCAGCAGCCGGGGGACAGGGCATTCGGTGGACATTCAGTACTTC.

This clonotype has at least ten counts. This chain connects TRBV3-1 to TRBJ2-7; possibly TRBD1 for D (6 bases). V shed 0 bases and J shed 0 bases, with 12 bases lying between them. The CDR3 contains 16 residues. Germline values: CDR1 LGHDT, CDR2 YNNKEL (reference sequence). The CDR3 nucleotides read TGTGCCAGCAGCCAAGAAGGGGGAATCGCCTCCTACGAGCAGTACTTC. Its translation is CASSQEGGIASYEQYF.

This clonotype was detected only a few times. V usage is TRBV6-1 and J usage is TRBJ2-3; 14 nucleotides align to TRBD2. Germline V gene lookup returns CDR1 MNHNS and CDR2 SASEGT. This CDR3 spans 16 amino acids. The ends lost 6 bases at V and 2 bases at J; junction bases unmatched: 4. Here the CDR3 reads CASRPGLAGVTDTQYF. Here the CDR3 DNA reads TGTGCCAGCAGACCGGGACTAGCGGGGGTCACAGATACGCAGTATTTT.

The CDR3 sequence is CSARGTSGREIETQYF. The CDR3 DNA follows: TGCAGTGCTAGAGGGACTAGCGGGAGGGAAATTGAGACCCAGTACTTC. The chain has TRBV20-1 and TRBJ2-5; 15 bases match TRBD2. The trim removed 1 base at V and 5 bases at J, leaving 5 bases unmatched. CDR1 DFQATT and CDR2 SNEGSKA come from the germline V gene (reference sequence). The CDR3 totals 16 residues.

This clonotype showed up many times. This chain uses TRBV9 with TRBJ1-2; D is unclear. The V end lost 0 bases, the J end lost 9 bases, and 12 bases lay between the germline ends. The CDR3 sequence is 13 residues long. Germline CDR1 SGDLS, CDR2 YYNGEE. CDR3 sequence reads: CASSVDGLGSYTF. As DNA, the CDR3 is TGTGCCAGCAGCGTAGACGGTCTGGGAAGCTACACCTTC.

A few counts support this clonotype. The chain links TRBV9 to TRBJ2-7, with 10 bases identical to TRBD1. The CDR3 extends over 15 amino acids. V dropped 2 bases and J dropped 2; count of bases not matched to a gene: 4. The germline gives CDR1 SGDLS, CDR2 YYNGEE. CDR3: CASSVGTGVTYEQYF. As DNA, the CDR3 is TGTGCCAGCAGCGTCGGGACAGGGGTAACCTACGAGCAGTACTTC.

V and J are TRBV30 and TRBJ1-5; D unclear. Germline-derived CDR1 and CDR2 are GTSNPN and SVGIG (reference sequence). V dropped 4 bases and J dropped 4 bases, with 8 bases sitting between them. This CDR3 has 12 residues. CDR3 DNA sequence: TGTGCCTGGAAGGCCAGGAATCAGCCCCAGCATTTT. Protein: CAWKARNQPQHF.

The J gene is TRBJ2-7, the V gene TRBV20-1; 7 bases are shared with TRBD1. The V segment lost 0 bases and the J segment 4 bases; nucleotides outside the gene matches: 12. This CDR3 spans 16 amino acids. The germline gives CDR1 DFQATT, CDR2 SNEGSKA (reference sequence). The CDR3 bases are TGCAGTGCTAGAGATATTAGGGGACAGATTCAATACGAGCAGTACTTC. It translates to CSARDIRGQIQYEQYF.